The text below deals with one TCR beta chain. Its antigen has not been determined. No qualities accompany the bases; no much larger clone lies one base away. In the germline V gene, CDR1 corresponds to SGHDT and CDR2 to YYEEEE. Trimming removed 2 bases from V and 11 bases from J; the gene matches leave 8 bases unexplained. The CDR3 covers 13 residues, taking in both the cysteine and the phenylalanine. The kept DNA is CDR3 alone, 39 bases in frame from the first base. These data belong to a study of control samples from healthy donors and cancer patients (dated by TCRdb to 2018 to 2021). Preparation of the library involved the immunoSEQ multiplex PCR assay. TCRdb holds this immuneACCESS table with in-frame rearrangements only. Some clones are missing; in checked studies, unresolved V genes explain under half, and the rest has no known cause. This sample is represented by just over 50,000 clones; roughly 86% of them were singletons. The top ten clones comprise about 39% of the sample.

Sample: PBMCs. The TCR originated in a man in his forties or fifties with head and neck cancer. This chain joins TRBV5-6 to TRBJ1-1; 8 central bases correspond to TRBD1. Here the CDR3 is given as CASSFTLTGEAFF. The sequenced DNA is TGTGCCAGCAGCTTTACCTTGACAGGGGAGGCTTTCTTT. With the rest looked up from the reference TRBV5-6 and TRBJ1-1 genes rather than sequenced, the full variable domain is DAGVTQSPTHLIKTRGQQVTLRCSPKSGHDTVSWYQQALGQGPQFIFQYYEEEERQRGNFPDRFSGHQFPNYSSELNVNALLLGDSALYLCASSFTLTGEAFFGQGTRLTVV.